This TCR beta chain was sequenced for a study of graft-versus-host responses after intestinal transplantation. V gave up 0 bases and J gave up 0 bases, with 9 bases separating them. Germline lookup yields CDR1 LNHDA and CDR2 SQIVND (reference sequence). This CDR3 region has 16 residues. Generated by immunoSEQ multiplex PCR, the TCRdb table keeps only in-frame clones and is missing some. The sample lists about 39,000 clones, about nine tenths occurring once. The source of this sequence is a human patient who received an intestinal transplant, so some T cells may come from the graft donor. The chain carries TRBV19 and TRBJ1-3, with D maybe TRBD1 (6 bases). The sequenced sample was PBMCs, obtained 260 to 280 days after transplant. CDR3 sequence reads: CASSIDRDNSGNTIYF. In DNA form, the CDR3 reads TGTGCCAGTAGTATAGATCGGGACAACTCTGGAAACACCATATATTTT.